Detailed here is one T cell receptor beta chain. This entry belongs to a study of beta chain features in type 1 diabetes. Reverse transcription of all isolated RNA meant that expressed TCRB transcripts were sequenced. The repertoire was sequenced with immunoSEQ multiplex PCR; TCRdb's copy has only in-frame clones and lacks some. The sample yields a few hundred thousand clones, 25% to 30% seen once. CDR1 SGHNT and CDR2 YYREEE come from the germline V gene (reference sequence). This CDR3 has 20 amino acids. Between the trimmed V and J ends, which lost 0 bases and 0 bases, there was a span of 25 bases. Sequencing was done on a sample of central memory CD4+ T cells from blood. The chain combines TRBV5-4 with TRBJ2-7; weak D call: TRBD1 (6 bases). The sequence derives from a man aged 25 to 40 in good health. CDR3 DNA sequence: TGTGCCAGCAGCTTGGTTACGAAAGGACAGCGAGACCCAAGCTCCTACGAGCAGTACTTC. This codes for CASSLVTKGQRDPSSYEQYF. Combining the CDR3 with reference TRBV5-4 and TRBJ2-7 gives the whole variable domain ETGVTQSPTHLIKTRGQQVTLRCSSQSGHNTVSWYQQALGQGPQFIFQYYREEENGRGNFPPRFSGLQFPNYSSELNVNALELDDSALYLCASSLVTKGQRDPSSYEQYFGPGTRLTVT.